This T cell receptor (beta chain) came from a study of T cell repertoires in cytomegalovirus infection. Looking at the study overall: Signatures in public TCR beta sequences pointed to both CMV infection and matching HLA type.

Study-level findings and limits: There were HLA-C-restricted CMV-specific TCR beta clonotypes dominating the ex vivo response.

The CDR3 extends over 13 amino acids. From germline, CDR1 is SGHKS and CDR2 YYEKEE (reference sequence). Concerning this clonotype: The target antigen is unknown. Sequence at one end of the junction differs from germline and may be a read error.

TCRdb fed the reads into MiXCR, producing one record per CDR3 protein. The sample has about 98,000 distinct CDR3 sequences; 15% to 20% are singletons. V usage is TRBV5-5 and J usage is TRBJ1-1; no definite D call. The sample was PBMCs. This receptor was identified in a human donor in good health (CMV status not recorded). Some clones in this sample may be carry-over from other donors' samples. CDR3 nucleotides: TGTGCCAGCAGTCGGGTAGGGAACATTGAAGCTTTCTTT. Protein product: CASSRVGNIEAFF.